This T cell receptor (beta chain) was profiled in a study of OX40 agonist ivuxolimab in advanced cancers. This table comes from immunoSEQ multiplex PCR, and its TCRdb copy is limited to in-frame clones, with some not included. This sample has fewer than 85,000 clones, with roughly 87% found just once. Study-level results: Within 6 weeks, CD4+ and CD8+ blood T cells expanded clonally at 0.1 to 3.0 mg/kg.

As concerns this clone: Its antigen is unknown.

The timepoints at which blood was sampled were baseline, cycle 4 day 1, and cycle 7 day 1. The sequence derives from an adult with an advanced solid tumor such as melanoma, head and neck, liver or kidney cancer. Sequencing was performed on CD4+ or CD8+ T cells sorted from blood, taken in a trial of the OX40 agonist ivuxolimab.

The DNA of the CDR3 is TGTGCCAGCAGCCTAAGACAGGGGGCTGGAAACACCATATATTTT. This encodes CASSLRQGAGNTIYF. The V and J genes are TRBV7-7 and TRBJ1-3; TRBD1 aligns across 9 bases. V gave up 5 bases and J gave up 2 bases; unmatched junction bases: 4. The length of the CDR3 is 15 residues. The germline V gene has CDR1 SSHAT and CDR2 FNYEAQ (reference sequence). Looking up the rest from reference TRBV7-7 and TRBJ1-3 gives the full variable domain: GAGVSQSPRYKVTKRGQDVTLRCDPISSHATLYWYQQALGQGPEFLTYFNYEAQPDKSGLPSDRFSAERPEGSISTLTIQRTEQRDSAMYRCASSLRQGAGNTIYFGEGSWLTVV.